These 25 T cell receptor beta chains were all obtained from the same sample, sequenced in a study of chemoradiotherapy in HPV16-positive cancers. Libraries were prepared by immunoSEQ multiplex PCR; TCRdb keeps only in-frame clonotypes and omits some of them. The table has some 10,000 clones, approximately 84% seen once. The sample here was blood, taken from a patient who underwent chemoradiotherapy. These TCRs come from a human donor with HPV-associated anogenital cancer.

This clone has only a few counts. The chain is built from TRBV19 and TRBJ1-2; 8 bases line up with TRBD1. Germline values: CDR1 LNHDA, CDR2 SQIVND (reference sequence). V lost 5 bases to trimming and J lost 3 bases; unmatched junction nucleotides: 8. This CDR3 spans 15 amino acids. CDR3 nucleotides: TGTGCCAGTAGTTCATCAGACAGGGGTCACTATGGCTACACCTTC. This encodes CASSSSDRGHYGYTF.

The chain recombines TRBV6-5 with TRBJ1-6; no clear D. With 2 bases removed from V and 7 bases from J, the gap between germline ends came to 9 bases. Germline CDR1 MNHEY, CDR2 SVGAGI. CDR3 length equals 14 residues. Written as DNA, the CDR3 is TGTGCCAGCAGTTACCGGCAGGTCAATTCACCCCTCCACTTT. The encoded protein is CASSYRQVNSPLHF.

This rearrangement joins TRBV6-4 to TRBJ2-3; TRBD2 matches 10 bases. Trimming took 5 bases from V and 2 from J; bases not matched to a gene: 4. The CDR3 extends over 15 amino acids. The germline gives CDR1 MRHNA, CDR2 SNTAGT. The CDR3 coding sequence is TGTGCCAGCAGTCTACTAGCGGGGTCCACAGATACGCAGTATTTT. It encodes CASSLLAGSTDTQYF.

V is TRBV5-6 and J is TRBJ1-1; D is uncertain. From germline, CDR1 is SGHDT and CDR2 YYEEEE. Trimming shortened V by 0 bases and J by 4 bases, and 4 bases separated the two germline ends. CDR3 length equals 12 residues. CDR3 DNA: TGTGCCAGCAGCTTGGACGGCACTGAAGCTTTCTTT. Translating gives CASSLDGTEAFF.

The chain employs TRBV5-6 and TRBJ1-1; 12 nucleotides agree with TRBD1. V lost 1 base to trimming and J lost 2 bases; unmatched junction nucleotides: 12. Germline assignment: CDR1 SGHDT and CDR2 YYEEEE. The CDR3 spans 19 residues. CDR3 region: CASSLSDPGQGAENTEAFF. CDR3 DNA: TGTGCCAGCAGCTTGTCGGATCCGGGACAGGGGGCGGAAAACACTGAAGCTTTCTTT.

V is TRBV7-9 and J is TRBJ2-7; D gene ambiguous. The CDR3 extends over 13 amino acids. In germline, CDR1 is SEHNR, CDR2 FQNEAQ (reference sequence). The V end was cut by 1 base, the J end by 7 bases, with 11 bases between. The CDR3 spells CASSLDGPREQYF. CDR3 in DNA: TGTGCCAGCAGCTTAGATGGCCCTCGGGAGCAGTACTTC. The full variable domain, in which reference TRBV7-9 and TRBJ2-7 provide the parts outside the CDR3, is DTGVSQNPRHKITKRGQNVTFRCDPISEHNRLYWYRQTLGQGPEFLTYFQNEAQLEKSRLLSDRFSAERPKGSFSTLEIQRTEQGDSAMYLCASSLDGPREQYFGPGTRLTVT.

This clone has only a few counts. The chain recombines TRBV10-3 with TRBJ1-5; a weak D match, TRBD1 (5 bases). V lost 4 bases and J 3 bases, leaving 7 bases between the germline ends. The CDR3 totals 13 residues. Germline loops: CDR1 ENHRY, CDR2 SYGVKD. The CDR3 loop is CAISGDLNQPQHF. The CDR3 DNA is TGTGCCATCAGTGGGGACCTCAATCAGCCCCAGCATTTT.

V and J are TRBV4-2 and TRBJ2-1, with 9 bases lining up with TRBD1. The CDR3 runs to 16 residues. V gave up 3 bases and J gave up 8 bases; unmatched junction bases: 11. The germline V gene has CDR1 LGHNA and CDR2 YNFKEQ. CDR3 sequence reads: CASSHFGGQGSDEQFF. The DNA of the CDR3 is TGTGCCAGCAGCCATTTTGGAGGACAGGGGAGTGATGAGCAGTTCTTC.

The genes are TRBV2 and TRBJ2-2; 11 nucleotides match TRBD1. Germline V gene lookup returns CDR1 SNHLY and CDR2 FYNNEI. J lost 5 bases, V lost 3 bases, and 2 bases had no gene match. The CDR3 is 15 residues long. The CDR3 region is CASSEGTGGTGELFF. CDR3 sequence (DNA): TGTGCCAGCAGTGAGGGGACAGGGGGAACCGGGGAGCTGTTTTTT. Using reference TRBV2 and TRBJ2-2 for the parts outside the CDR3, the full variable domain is EPEVTQTPSHQVTQMGQEVILRCVPISNHLYFYWYRQILGQKVEFLVSFYNNEISEKSEIFDDQFSVERPDGSNFTLKIRSTKLEDSAMYFCASSEGTGGTGELFFGEGSRLTVL.

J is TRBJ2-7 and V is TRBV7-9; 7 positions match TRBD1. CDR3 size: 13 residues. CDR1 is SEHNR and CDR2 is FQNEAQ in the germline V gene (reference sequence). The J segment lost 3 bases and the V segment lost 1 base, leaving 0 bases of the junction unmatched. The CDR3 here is CASSLDRGYEQYF. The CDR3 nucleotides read TGTGCCAGCAGCTTAGACAGGGGCTACGAGCAGTACTTC.

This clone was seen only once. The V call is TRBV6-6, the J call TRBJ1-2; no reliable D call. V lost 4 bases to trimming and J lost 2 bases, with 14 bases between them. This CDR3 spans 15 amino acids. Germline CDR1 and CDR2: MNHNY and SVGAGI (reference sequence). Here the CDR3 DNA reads TGTGCCAGCAGTTCGGTACAGACCTCAAACTATGGCTACACCTTC. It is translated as CASSSVQTSNYGYTF.

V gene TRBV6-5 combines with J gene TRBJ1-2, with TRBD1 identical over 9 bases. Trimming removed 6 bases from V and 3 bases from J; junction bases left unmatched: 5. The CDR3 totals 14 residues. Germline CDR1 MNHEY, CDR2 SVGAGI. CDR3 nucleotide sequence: TGTGCCAGCAGCTCCGGACAGGGGTACTATGGCTACACCTTC. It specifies CASSSGQGYYGYTF.

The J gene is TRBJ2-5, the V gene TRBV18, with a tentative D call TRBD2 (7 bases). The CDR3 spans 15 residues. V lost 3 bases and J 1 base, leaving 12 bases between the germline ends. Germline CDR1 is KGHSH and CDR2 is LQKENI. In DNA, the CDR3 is TGTGCCAGCTCACCTGCGGGGGCGGTCCAAGAGACCCAGTACTTC. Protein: CASSPAGAVQETQYF.

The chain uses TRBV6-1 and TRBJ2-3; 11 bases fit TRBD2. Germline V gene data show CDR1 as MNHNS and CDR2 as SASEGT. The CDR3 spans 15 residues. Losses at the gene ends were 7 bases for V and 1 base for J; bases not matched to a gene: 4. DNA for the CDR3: TGTGCCAGCAACCTACTAGCGGGGGGCACAGATACGCAGTATTTT. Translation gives CASNLLAGGTDTQYF.

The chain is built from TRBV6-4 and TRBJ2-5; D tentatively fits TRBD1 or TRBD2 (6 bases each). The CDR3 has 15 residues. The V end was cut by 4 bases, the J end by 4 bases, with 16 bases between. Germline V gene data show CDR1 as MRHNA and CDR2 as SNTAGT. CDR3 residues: CASSAQGLGGETQYF. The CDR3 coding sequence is TGTGCCAGCAGTGCGCAGGGGCTGGGAGGAGAGACCCAGTACTTC.

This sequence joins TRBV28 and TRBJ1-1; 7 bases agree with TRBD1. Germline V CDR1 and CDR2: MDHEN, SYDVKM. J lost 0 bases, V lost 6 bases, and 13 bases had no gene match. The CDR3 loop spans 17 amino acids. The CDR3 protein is CASRLVVPTGLNTEAFF. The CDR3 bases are TGTGCCAGCAGGCTGGTGGTCCCGACAGGGTTGAACACTGAAGCTTTCTTT.

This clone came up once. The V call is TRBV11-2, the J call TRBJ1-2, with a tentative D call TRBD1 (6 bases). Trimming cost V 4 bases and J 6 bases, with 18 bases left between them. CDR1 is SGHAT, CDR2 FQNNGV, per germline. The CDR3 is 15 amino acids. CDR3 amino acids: CASSSLRGSLNGYTF. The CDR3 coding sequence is TGTGCCAGCAGCTCTCTCAGGGGCAGCTTAAATGGCTACACCTTC.

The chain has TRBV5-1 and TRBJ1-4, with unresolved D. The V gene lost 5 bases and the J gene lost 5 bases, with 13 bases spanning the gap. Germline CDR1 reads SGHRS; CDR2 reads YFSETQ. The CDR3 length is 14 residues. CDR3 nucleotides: TGCGCCAGCAGGGTTAATGTTGGGAATGAAAAACTGTTTTTT. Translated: CASRVNVGNEKLFF.

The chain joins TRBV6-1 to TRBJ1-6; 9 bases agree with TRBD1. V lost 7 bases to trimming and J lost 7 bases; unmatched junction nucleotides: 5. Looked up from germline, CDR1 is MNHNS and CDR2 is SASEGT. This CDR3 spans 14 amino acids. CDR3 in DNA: TGTGCCAGCATTTTGACAGGGGGAAATTCACCCCTCCACTTT. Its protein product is CASILTGGNSPLHF.

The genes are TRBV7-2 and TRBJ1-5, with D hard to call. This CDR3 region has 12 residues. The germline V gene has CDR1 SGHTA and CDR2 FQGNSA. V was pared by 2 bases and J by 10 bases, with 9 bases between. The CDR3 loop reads CASSLLYLPQHF. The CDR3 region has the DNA TGTGCCAGCAGCTTACTTTATCTACCCCAGCATTTT.

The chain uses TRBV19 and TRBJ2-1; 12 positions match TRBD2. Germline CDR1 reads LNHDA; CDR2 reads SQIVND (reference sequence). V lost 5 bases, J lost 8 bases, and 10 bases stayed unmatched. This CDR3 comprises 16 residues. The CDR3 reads CASSPPASGGAHEQFF. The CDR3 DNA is TGTGCCAGTAGTCCCCCCGCTAGCGGGGGGGCCCATGAGCAGTTCTTC.

The CDR3 is CASSEPPRGNYGYTF. The CDR3 DNA sequence: TGTGCCAGCAGTGAACCCCCCAGGGGTAACTATGGCTACACCTTC. The genes are TRBV2 and TRBJ1-2; TRBD1 might be the D (6 bases). This CDR3 is 15 amino acids long. The V gene lost 2 bases and the J gene lost 1 base, with 11 bases spanning the gap. Germline CDR1 SNHLY, CDR2 FYNNEI.

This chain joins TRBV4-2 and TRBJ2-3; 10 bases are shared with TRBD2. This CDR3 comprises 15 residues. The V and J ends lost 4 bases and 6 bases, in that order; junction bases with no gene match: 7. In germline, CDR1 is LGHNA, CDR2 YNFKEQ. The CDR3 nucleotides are TGTGCCAGCAGCCGCGCTAGCGGGGGTTCTGATACGCAGTATTTT. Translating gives CASSRASGGSDTQYF.

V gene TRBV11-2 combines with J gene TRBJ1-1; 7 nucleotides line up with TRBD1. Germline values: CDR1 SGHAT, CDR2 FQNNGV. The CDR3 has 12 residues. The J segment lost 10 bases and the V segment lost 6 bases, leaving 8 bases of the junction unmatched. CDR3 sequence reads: CASSSQGGVAFF. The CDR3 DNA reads TGTGCCAGCAGTTCCCAGGGGGGAGTAGCTTTCTTT.

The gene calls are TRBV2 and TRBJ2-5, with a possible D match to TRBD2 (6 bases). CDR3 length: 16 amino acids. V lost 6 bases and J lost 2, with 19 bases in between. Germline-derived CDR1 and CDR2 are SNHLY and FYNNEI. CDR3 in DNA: TGTGCCAGCAGGGAGGGGAGGACCTCCGGACAAGAGACCCAGTACTTC. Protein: CASREGRTSGQETQYF.